The 10 T cell receptor beta chains given below trace back to one sample, sequenced in a study of cytomegalovirus exposure and HLA in healthy donors. PCR employed 60 Vbeta and 13 Jbeta primers. Measured with immunoSEQ multiplex PCR; TCRdb has only the in-frame clones, and not every one. The sample includes 100,000 to 150,000 clones, around four fifths of them seen just once. The sample taken for sequencing was PBMCs. Receptors were obtained from a woman in her thirties or forties in good health and CMV-seropositive.

The genes are TRBV28 and TRBJ1-5; TRBD1 agrees at 9 bases. V lost 6 bases, J lost 0 bases, and 15 bases stayed unmatched. The CDR3 loop spans 19 amino acids. Germline values: CDR1 MDHEN, CDR2 SYDVKM. CDR3 bases: TGTGCCAGCAGATCCCCCGGGACAGGGTCGCGATATAGCAATCAGCCCCAGCATTTT. This sequence encodes CASRSPGTGSRYSNQPQHF. Looking up the rest from reference TRBV28 and TRBJ1-5 gives the full variable domain: DVKVTQSSRYLVKRTGEKVFLECVQDMDHENMFWYRQDPGLGLRLIYFSYDVKMKEKGDIPEGYSVSREKKERFSLILESASTNQTSMYLCASRSPGTGSRYSNQPQHFGDGTRLSIL.

This chain connects TRBV5-1 to TRBJ1-1; possibly TRBD1 for D (5 bases). Trimming took 5 bases from V and 0 from J, leaving 11 bases between them. The CDR3 loop spans 14 amino acids. CDR1 is SGHRS and CDR2 is YFSETQ in the germline V gene. The CDR3 here is CASRGVKMNTEAFF. The CDR3 nucleotides are TGCGCCAGCAGAGGGGTTAAGATGAACACTGAAGCTTTCTTT.

The chain carries TRBV11-2 and TRBJ2-5; TRBD1 matches 10 bases. With 2 bases clipped from V and 5 bases from J, the junction kept 2 bases outside the gene matches. Per the germline V gene, CDR1 is SGHAT and CDR2 is FQNNGV. This CDR3 comprises 14 residues. The CDR3 region is CASSLSGQGETQYF. Written as DNA, the CDR3 is TGTGCCAGCAGCTTATCGGGACAGGGGGAGACCCAGTACTTC.

The CDR3 spells CASSPRDTSGGREQYF. Written as DNA, the CDR3 is TGCGCCAGCAGCCCCCGGGATACTAGCGGGGGACGTGAGCAGTACTTC. This chain connects TRBV10-2 to TRBJ2-7; TRBD2 matches at 11 bases. Germline values: CDR1 WSHSY, CDR2 SAAADI. The CDR3 length is 16 residues. Unmatched junction bases numbered 14, after V lost 6 bases and J lost 7 bases.

This clone was counted once. Germline and junction disagree at one end, which may indicate a read error. CDR3 loop: CSAEPTSGTGPYGYTF. CDR3 sequence (DNA): TGCAGCGCTGAACCGACGTCCGGGACAGGTCCTTATGGCTACACCTTC. This chain joins TRBV29-1 and TRBJ1-2; TRBD1 matches 8 bases. Germline CDR1 SQVTM, CDR2 ANQGSEA. CDR3 length: 16 residues.

This clone has a handful of counts. V is TRBV28 and J is TRBJ1-3; D not resolved. This CDR3 has 14 amino acids. V gave up 6 bases and J gave up 0 bases, with 9 bases separating them. The germline V gene encodes CDR1 MDHEN and CDR2 SYDVKM. In DNA, the CDR3 is TGTGCCAGCAGCTCCGCCAGCTCTGGAAACACCATATATTTT. Translated, it gives CASSSASSGNTIYF.

The chain combines TRBV27 with TRBJ1-2, with D possibly matching TRBD1 (6 bases). Germline assignment: CDR1 MNHEY and CDR2 SMNVEV (reference sequence). This CDR3 is built from 14 residues. With 8 bases removed from V and 7 bases from J, the gap between germline ends came to 20 bases. CDR3 amino acids: CASGRQDLGFGYTF. The CDR3 bases are TGTGCCAGCGGGAGACAGGATTTGGGCTTTGGCTACACCTTC.

CDR3 sequence reads: CASSYRGPSYGYTF. The CDR3 DNA sequence: TGTGCCAGCAGCTACAGGGGGCCGAGCTATGGCTACACCTTC. The V call is TRBV28, the J call TRBJ1-2; TRBD1 matches at 9 bases. In germline, CDR1 is MDHEN, CDR2 SYDVKM. This CDR3 region has 14 residues. Germline trimming cut 6 bases from V and 4 bases from J; bases unmatched to any gene: 6.

The V and J genes are TRBV19 and TRBJ1-5; D may be TRBD1 (5 bases). Germline loops: CDR1 LNHDA, CDR2 SQIVND (reference sequence). The V and J ends lost 0 bases and 4 bases respectively, with 10 bases between them. This CDR3 has 15 amino acids. CDR3 in DNA: TGTGCCAGTAGTATAGATGGGACTAGGAATCAGCCCCAGCATTTT. Protein sequence: CASSIDGTRNQPQHF.

This clone was recorded once. This chain connects TRBV19 to TRBJ1-1, with TRBD1 matching over 10 bases. CDR3 length: 16 amino acids. V lost 3 bases to trimming and J lost 1 base; unmatched junction nucleotides: 5. The germline V gene has CDR1 LNHDA and CDR2 SQIVND (reference sequence). CDR3 sequence: CASSIRTGGGNTEAFF. The CDR3 DNA sequence: TGTGCCAGTAGTATCCGGACAGGGGGAGGGAACACTGAAGCTTTCTTT. The full variable domain, with the rest looked up from reference TRBV19 and TRBJ1-1, is DGGITQSPKYLFRKEGQNVTLSCEQNLNHDAMYWYRQDPGQGLRLIYYSQIVNDFQKGDIAEGYSVSREKKESFPLTVTSAQKNPTAFYLCASSIRTGGGNTEAFFGQGTRLTVV.